The entry below gives a single T cell receptor (beta chain) sequence along with its context. Its target is unknown. This record comes from a study of long-term antiretroviral therapy in people with HIV. General observations from the study: Repertoires with HIV possessed tighter CDR3 length spans than those of controls. Pre-ART expanded clones dominated the repertoire at every time point.

V shed 4 bases and J shed 6 bases, with 28 bases lying between them. Per germline, CDR1 SGHRS and CDR2 YFSETQ. The CDR3 sequence is 19 residues long. Survey-level immunoSEQ v3.0 assays were run. The protocol was immunoSEQ multiplex PCR, while the TCRdb copy is restricted to in-frame clones and leaves out a portion. The repertoire holds some 30,000 clones, approximately 91% seen once, with approximately 3.9% in the top ten. Source: unsorted PBMCs, taken 3.1 years after starting antiretroviral therapy. The TCR was taken from a man aged 18 to 29 with HIV. The gene calls are TRBV5-1 and TRBJ2-2; tentatively, D is TRBD2 (6 bases). Here the CDR3 reads CASSLKPGARSGWAGELFF. DNA for the CDR3: TGCGCCAGCAGCCTCAAGCCGGGAGCGAGATCGGGGTGGGCCGGGGAGCTGTTTTTT.